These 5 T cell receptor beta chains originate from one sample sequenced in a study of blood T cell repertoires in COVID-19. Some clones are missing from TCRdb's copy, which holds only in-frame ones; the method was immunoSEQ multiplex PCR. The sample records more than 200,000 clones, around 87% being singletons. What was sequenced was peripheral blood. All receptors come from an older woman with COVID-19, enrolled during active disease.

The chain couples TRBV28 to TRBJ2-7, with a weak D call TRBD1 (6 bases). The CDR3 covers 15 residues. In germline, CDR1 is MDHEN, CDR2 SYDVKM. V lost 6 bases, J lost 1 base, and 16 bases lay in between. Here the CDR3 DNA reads TGTGCCAGCAGAGAGATCAGGGGCCTTTCCTACGAGCAGTACTTC. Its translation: CASREIRGLSYEQYF.

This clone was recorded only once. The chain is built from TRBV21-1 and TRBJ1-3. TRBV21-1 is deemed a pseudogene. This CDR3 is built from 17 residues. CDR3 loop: CASSPSLGGAAGNTIYF. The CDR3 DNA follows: TGTGCCAGCAGCCCCTCCCTGGGGGGGGCTGCTGGAAACACCATATATTTT.

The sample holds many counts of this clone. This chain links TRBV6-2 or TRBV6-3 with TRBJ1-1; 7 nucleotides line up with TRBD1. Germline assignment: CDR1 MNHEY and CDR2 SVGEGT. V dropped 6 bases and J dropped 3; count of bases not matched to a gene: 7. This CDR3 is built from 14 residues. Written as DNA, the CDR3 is TGTGCCAGCAGCCGGACAGGTGCGGACACTGAAGCTTTCTTT. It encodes CASSRTGADTEAFF.

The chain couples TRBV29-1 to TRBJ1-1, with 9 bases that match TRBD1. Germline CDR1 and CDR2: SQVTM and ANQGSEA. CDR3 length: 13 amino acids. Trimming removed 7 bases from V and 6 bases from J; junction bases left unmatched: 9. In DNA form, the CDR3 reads TGCAGCGCCCCGGGACAGGGTCGACCTGAAGCTTTCTTT. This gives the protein CSAPGQGRPEAFF.

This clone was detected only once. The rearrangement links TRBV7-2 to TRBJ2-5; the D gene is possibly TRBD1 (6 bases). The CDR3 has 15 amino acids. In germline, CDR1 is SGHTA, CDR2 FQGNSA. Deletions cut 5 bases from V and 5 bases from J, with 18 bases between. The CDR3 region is CASSKGLGQGETQYF. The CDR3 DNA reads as TGTGCCAGCAGCAAGGGGCTCGGGCAGGGGGAGACCCAGTACTTC. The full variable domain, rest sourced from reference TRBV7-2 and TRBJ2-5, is GAGVSQSPSNKVTEKGKDVELRCDPISGHTALYWYRQSLGQGLEFLIYFQGNSAPDKSGLPSDRFSAERTGGSVSTLTIQRTQQEDSAVYLCASSKGLGQGETQYFGPGTRLLVL.